Reported below is one TCR beta chain. The antigen remains undetermined. The entry originates in a study of human T cells and chemical hapten exposure. Findings of the study overall: Sensitizing with DPC caused no change in TCRs above 1 in 1000 frequency.

One entry per CDR3 protein results from TCRdb running MiXCR on the RACE reads. The table records 150,000 to 200,000 distinct CDR3 sequences, roughly 15% of them present only once. Per germline, CDR1 SGHDT and CDR2 YYEEEE. V gave up 0 bases and J gave up 6 bases, with 17 bases separating them. This CDR3 contains 16 residues. As to time point: patch test 1, 2 weeks after DPC sensitization. Described treatment: therapeutic diphenylcyclopropenone sensitization with weekly scalp DPC. The sample in question was whole blood, obtained in connection with sensitization to the hapten diphenylcyclopropenone (DPC). This receptor was taken from a young woman with alopecia areata. Some clones in this sample may be carry-over from other donors' samples. This chain joins TRBV5-6 and TRBJ2-3, with D perhaps matching TRBD1 or TRBD2 (6 bases each). CDR3 sequence reads: CASSLDGGAQFDTQYF. The CDR3 coding sequence is TGTGCCAGCAGCTTGGACGGGGGCGCGCAATTCGATACGCAGTATTTT. Supplemented by reference TRBV5-6 and TRBJ2-3, the full variable domain reads DAGVTQSPTHLIKTRGQQVTLRCSPKSGHDTVSWYQQALGQGPQFIFQYYEEEERQRGNFPDRFSGHQFPNYSSELNVNALLLGDSALYLCASSLDGGAQFDTQYFGPGTRLTVL.